This T cell receptor beta chain was recovered during a study of T cell repertoires in aging, cancer and after chemotherapy. A mixed TRB-A/B primer pool amplified rearranged TRB by multiplex touch-down PCR. TCRdb re-analysed the multiplex PCR reads in MiXCR, keeping a single row per CDR3 protein. The sample comprises more than 10,000 distinct CDR3 sequences, around 23% of which are singletons, and about 52% rests with the top ten. TCR beta rearrangements were amplified from peripheral blood genomic DNA. This clonotype was counted between two and nine times. Germline V gene lookup returns CDR1 DFQATT and CDR2 SNEGSKA (reference sequence). After removal of 1 base from V and 2 bases from J, the junction contained 4 bases not matched to a gene. The CDR3 totals 15 residues.

This receptor was taken from a human donor in good health. Sequencing used blood. The rearrangement links TRBV20-1 to TRBJ2-2, with 7 bases aligning to TRBD2. CDR3 in DNA: TGCAGTGCTAGAGCGGGGGGTTTAAACACCGGGGAGCTGTTTTTT. Residues: CSARAGGLNTGELFF.